Listed below are T cell receptor beta chains from one sample, sequenced in a study of OX40 agonist ivuxolimab in advanced cancers. Method: immunoSEQ multiplex PCR; TCRdb's copy keeps in-frame clones and lacks some. Of approximately 57,000 clones detected, over 75% appear once; the ten largest clones hold over 8.5%. Sample: CD4+ or CD8+ T cells sorted from blood, taken in a trial of the OX40 agonist ivuxolimab. All receptors derive from an adult with an advanced solid tumor such as melanoma, head and neck, liver or kidney cancer. Both conserved end residues are part of each CDR3.

V	J	CDR3
TRBV4-2	TRBJ1-1	CASSQVVTGTHTEAFF
TRBV6-5	TRBJ2-2	CASSYGQPNTGELFF
TRBV11-3	TRBJ1-1	CASSLDWNTEAFF
TRBV10-2	TRBJ2-5	CASSEGVGETQYF
TRBV4-3	TRBJ1-1	CASSQDSMNTEAFF
TRBV10-3	TRBJ2-7	CAISDPTTGDEQYF
TRBV4-3	TRBJ2-1	CASSQGTGFNEQFF
TRBV11-2	TRBJ2-1	CASSLGAYGTRAYNEQFF
TRBV7-8	TRBJ1-1	CASSKDGYTEAFF
TRBV5-1	TRBJ2-1	CASSYTDNEQFF
TRBV6-5	TRBJ1-1	CASTTDRAMNTEAFF
TRBV7-6	TRBJ2-7	CASSPGTGKYF
TRBV29-1	TRBJ1-2	CSASTGFYGYTF
TRBV6-5	TRBJ1-1	CASSPGRGNTEAFF
TRBV9	TRBJ2-5	CASSPRDREGRETQYF
TRBV2	TRBJ1-1	CASSELGTENTEAFF
TRBV5-4	TRBJ2-1	CASSLGQGGTYSYNEQFF
TRBV19	TRBJ1-2	CASTQVRGEDGYTF
TRBV9	TRBJ1-2	CASSVETGVYGYTF
TRBV28	TRBJ2-7	CASSPSSGTGRYEQYF
TRBV27	TRBJ1-1	CASVVGTEAFF